The source of this TCR beta chain is a study of T cell responses to AZD1222 COVID-19 vaccine. Data came from immunoSEQ multiplex PCR; TCRdb stores just in-frame clones and leaves some out. This sample yields some 86,000 clones, of which about 91% are seen a single time; approximately 5.2% belongs to the top ten. Sequencing was performed on peripheral blood, taken on day 0 of AZD1222 vaccination. This clonotype originated in an adult in good health.

For the CDR3, the DNA is TGCGCCAGCAGCCAAGGGGCGACTAGAAACACCGGGGAGCTGTTTTTT. This translates into CASSQGATRNTGELFF. The chain carries TRBV4-1 and TRBJ2-2; D possibly corresponds to TRBD2 (6 bases). The CDR3 covers 16 residues. In germline, CDR1 is MGHRA, CDR2 YSYEKL. Trimming removed 1 base at V and 2 bases at J, with 11 bases between.